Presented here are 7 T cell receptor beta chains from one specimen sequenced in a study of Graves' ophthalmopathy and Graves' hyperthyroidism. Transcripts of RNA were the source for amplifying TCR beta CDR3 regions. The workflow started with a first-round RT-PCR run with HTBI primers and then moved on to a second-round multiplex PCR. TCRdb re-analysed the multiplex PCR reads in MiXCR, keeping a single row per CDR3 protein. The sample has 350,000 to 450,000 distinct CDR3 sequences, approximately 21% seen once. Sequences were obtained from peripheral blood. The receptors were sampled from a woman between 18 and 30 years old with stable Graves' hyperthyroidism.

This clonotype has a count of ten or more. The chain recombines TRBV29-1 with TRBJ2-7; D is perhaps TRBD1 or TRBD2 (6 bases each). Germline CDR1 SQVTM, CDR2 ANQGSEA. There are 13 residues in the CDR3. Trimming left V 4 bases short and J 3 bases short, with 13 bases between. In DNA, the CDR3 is TGCAGCGTTGTTGAGGGGGGCATCTACGAGCAGTACTTC. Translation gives CSVVEGGIYEQYF.

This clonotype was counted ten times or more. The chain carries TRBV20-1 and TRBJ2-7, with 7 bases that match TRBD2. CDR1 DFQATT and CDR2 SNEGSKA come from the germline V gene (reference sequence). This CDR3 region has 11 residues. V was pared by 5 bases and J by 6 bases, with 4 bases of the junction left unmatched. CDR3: CSARGDGEQYF. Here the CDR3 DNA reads TGCAGTGCTCGGGGGGACGGCGAGCAGTACTTC.

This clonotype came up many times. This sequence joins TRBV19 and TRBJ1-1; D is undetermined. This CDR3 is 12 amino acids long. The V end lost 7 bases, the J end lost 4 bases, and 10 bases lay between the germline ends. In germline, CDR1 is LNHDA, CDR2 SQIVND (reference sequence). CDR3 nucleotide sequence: TGTGCCAGTACCTACGGGTTCACTGAAGCTTTCTTT. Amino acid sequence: CASTYGFTEAFF.

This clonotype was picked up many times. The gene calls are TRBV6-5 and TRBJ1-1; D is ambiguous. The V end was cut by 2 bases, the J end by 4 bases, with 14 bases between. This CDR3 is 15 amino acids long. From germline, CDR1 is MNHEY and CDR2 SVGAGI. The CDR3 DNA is TGTGCCAGCAGTTACACTAGGGATTGGGGCACTGAAGCTTTCTTT. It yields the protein CASSYTRDWGTEAFF.

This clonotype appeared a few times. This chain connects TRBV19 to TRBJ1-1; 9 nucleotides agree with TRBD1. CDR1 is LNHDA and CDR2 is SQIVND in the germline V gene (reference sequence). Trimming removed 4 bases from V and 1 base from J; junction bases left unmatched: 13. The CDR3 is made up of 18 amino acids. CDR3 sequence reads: CASSKQGALSSRNTEAFF. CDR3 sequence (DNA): TGTGCCAGTAGTAAACAGGGGGCATTAAGCTCTCGGAACACTGAAGCTTTCTTT.

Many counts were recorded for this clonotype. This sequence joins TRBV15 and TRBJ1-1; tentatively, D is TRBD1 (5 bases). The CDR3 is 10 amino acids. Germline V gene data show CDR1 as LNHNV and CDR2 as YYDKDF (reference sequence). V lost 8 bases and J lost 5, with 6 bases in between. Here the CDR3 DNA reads TGTGCCACCGGGGGAACTGAAGCTTTCTTT. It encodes CATGGTEAFF.

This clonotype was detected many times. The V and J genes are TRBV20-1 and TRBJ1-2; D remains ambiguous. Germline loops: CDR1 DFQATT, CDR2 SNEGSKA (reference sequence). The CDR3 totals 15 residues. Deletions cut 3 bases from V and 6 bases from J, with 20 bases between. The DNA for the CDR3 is TGCAGTGCTAGGGGAGAGGGCCCCTATCTCAATGGCTACACCTTC. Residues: CSARGEGPYLNGYTF.